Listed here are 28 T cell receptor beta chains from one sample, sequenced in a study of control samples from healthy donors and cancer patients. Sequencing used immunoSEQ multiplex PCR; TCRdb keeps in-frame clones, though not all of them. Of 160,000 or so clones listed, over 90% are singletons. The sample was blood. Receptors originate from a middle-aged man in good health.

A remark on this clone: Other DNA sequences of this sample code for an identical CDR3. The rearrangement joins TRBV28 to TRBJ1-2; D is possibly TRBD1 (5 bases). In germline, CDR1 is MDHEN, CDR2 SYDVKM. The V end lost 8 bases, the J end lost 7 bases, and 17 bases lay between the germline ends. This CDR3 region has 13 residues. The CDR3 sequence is CASRVRGGGGYTF. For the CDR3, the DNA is TGTGCCAGCCGAGTTAGGGGCGGGGGTGGCTACACCTTC.

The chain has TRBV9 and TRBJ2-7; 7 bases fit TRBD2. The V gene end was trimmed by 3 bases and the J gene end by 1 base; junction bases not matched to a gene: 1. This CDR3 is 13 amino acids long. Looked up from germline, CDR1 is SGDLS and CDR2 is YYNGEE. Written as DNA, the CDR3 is TGTGCCAGCAGCGGCGGGAGTTCCTACGAGCAGTACTTC. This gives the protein CASSGGSSYEQYF.

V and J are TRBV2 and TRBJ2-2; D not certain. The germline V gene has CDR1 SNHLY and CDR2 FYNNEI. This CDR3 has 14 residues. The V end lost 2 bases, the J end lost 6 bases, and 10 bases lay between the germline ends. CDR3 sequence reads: CASSETPPPGELFF. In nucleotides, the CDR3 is TGTGCCAGCAGTGAAACTCCTCCCCCCGGGGAGCTGTTTTTT.

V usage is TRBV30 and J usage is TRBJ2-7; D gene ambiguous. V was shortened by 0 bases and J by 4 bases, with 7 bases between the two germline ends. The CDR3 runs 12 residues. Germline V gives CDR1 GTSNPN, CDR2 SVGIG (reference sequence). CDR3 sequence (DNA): TGTGCCTGGAGTGTAATAGATTACGAGCAGTACTTC. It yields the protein CAWSVIDYEQYF. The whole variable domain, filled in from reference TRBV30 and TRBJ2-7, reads SQTIHQWPATLVQPVGSPLSLECTVEGTSNPNLYWYRQAAGRGLQLLFYSVGIGQISSEVPQNLSASRPQDRQFILSSKKLLLSDSGFYLCAWSVIDYEQYFGPGTRLTVT.

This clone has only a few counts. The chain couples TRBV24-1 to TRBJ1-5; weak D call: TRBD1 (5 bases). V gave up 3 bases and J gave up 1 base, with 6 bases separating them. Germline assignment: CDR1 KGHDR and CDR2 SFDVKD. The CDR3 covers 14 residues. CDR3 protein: CATSDGGSNQPQHF. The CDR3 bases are TGTGCCACCAGTGATGGGGGGAGCAATCAGCCCCAGCATTTT.

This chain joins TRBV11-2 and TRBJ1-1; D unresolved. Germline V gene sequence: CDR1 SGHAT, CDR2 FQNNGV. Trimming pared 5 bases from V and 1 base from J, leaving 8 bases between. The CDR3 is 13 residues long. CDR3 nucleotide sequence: TGTGCCAGCAGCCACTCAGGGAACACTGAAGCTTTCTTT. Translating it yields CASSHSGNTEAFF.

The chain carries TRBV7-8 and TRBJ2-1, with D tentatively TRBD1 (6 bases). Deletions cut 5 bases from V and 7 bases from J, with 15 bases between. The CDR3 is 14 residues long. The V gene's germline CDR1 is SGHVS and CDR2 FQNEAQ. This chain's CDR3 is CASSRYRDRNEQFF. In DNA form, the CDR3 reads TGTGCCAGCAGCAGATACAGGGATAGAAATGAGCAGTTCTTC.

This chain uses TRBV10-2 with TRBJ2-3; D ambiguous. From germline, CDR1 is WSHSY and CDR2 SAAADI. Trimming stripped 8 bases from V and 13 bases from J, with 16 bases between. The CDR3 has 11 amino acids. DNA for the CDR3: TGCGCCAGCCAAAACTACGGCGTCGAGTATTTT. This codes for CASQNYGVEYF.

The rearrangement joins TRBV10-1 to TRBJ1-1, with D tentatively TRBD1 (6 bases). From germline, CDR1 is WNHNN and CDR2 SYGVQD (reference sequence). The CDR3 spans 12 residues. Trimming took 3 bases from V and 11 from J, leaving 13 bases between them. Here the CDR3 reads CASSEGQQGAFF. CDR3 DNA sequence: TGCGCCAGCAGTGAAGGACAGCAAGGCGCTTTCTTT.

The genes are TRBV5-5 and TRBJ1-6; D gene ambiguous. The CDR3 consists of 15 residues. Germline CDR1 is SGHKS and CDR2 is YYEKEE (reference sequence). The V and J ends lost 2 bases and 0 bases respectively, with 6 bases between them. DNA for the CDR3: TGTGCCAGCAGCTTTGGGCCCTCCTATAATTCACCCCTCCACTTT. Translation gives CASSFGPSYNSPLHF.

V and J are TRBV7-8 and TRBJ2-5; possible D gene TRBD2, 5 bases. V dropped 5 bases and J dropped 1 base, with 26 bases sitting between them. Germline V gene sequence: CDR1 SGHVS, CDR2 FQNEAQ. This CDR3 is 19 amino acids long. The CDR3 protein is CASSEVRVGWRAPQETQYF. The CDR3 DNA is TGTGCCAGCAGCGAGGTTAGAGTCGGCTGGCGGGCCCCCCAAGAGACCCAGTACTTC.

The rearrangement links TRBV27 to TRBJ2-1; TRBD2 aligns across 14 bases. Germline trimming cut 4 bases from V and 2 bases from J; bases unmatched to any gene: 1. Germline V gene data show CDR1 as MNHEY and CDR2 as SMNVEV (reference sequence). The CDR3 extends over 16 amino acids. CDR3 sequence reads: CASSSTSGRAYNEQFF. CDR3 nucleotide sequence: TGTGCCAGCAGTTCGACTAGCGGGAGGGCCTACAATGAGCAGTTCTTC.

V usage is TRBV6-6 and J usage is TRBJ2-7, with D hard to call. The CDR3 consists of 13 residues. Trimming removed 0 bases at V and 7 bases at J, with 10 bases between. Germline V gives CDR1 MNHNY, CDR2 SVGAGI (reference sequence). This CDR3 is CASSYSRVWEQYF. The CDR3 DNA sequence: TGTGCCAGCAGTTACTCGAGAGTCTGGGAGCAGTACTTC.

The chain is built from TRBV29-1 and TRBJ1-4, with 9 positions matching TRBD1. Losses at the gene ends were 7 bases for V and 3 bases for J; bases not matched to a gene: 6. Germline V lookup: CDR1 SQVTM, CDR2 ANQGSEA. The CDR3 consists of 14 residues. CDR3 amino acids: CSAGDRVANEKLFF. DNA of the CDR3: TGCAGCGCCGGGGACAGGGTAGCTAATGAAAAACTGTTTTTT.

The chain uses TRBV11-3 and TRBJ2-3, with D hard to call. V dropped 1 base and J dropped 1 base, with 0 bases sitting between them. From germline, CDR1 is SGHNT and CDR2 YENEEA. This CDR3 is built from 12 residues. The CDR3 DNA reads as TGTGCCAGCAGCTTAGGCACAGATACGCAGTATTTT. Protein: CASSLGTDTQYF.

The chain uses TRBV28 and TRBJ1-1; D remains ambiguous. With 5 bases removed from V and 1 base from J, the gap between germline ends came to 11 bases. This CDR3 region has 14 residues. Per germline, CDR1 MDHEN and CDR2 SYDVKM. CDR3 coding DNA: TGTGCCAGCAGTCATCCGACCGGGAACACTGAAGCTTTCTTT. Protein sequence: CASSHPTGNTEAFF.

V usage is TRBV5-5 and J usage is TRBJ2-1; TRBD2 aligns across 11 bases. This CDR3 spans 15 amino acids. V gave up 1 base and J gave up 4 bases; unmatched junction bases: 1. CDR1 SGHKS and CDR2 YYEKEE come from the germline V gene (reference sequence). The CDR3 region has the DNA TGTGCCAGCAGCTTGCTAGCGGGAGGATACAATGAGCAGTTCTTC. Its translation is CASSLLAGGYNEQFF.

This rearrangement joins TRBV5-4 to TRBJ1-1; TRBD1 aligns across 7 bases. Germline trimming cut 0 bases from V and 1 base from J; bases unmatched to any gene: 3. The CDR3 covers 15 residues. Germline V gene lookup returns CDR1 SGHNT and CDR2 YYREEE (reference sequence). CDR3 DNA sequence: TGTGCCAGCAGCTTGGCAGGGACAGCGAACACTGAAGCTTTCTTT. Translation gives CASSLAGTANTEAFF.

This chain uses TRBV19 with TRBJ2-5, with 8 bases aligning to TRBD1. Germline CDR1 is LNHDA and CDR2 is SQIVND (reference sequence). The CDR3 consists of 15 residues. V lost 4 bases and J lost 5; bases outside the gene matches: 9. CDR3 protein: CASSKRQGRWETQYF. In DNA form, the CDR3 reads TGTGCCAGTAGTAAAAGACAGGGGCGGTGGGAGACCCAGTACTTC.

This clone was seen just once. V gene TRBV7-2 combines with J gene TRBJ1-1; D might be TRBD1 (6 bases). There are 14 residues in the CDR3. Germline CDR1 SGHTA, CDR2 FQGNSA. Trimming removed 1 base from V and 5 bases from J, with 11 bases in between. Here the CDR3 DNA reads TGTGCCAGCAGCTTAGGCATGCAGGGGACTGAAGCTTTCTTT. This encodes CASSLGMQGTEAFF.

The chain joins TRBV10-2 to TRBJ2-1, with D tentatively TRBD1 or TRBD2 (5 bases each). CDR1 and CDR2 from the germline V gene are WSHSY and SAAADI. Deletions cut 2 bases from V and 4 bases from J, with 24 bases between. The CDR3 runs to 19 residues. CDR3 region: CASSELGRDLDGAYNEQFF. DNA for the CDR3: TGCGCCAGCAGTGAGCTGGGTCGGGACCTCGATGGGGCGTACAATGAGCAGTTCTTC.

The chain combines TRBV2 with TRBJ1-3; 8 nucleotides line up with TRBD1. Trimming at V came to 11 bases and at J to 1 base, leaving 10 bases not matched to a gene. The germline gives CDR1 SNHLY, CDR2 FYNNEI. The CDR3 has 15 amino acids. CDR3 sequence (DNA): TGTGCCGGACAGGGTGCTCGGGTGTCTGGAAACACCATATATTTT. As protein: CAGQGARVSGNTIYF.

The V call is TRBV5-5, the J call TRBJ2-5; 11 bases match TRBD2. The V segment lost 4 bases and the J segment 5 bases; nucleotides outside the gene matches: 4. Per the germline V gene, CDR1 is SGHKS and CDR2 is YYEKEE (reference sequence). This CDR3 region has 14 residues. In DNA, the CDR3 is TGTGCCAGCAGCCCTACTAGCGGGAGTGAGACCCAGTACTTC. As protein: CASSPTSGSETQYF.

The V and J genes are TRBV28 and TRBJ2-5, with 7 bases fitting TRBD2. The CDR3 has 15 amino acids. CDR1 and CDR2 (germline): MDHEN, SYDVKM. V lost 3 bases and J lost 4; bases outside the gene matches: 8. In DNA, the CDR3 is TGTGCCAGCAGTTTGGTGGCCCCGGGAGGAGAGACCCAGTACTTC. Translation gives CASSLVAPGGETQYF.

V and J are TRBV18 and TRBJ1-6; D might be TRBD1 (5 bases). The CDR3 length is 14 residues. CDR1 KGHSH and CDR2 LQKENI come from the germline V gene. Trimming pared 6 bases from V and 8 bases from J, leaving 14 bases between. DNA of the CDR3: TGTGCCAGCTCGCGTGGGGGTTCAGATTCACCCCTCCACTTT. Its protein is CASSRGGSDSPLHF. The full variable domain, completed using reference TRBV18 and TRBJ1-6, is NAGVMQNPRHLVRRRGQEARLRCSPMKGHSHVYWYRQLPEEGLKFMVYLQKENIIDESGMPKERFSAEFPKEGPSILRIQQVVRGDSAAYFCASSRGGSDSPLHFGNGTRLTVT.

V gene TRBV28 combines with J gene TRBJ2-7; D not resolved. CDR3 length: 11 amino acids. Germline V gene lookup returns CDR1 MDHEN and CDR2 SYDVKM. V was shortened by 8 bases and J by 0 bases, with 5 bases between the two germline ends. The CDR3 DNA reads TGTGCCAGCGCGAGCTCCTACGAGCAGTACTTC. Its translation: CASASSYEQYF.

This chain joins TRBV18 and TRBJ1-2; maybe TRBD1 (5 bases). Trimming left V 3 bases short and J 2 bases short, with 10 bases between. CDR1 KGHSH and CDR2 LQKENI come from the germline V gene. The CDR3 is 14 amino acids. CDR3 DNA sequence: TGTGCCAGCTCACCGGGCAGGGAGAACTATGGCTACACCTTC. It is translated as CASSPGRENYGYTF.

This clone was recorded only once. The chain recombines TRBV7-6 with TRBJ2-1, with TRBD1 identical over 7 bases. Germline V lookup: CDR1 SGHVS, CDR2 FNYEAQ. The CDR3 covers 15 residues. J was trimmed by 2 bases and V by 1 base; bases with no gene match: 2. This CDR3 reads CASSLGQGAYNEQFF. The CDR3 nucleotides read TGTGCCAGCAGCTTAGGGCAGGGGGCCTACAATGAGCAGTTCTTC.